This TCR beta chain came from a study of control samples from healthy donors and cancer patients. This table comes from immunoSEQ multiplex PCR, and its TCRdb copy is limited to in-frame clones, with some not included. The data contain more than 150,000 clones, about 93% of them singletons. Material for sequencing was blood. This TCR derives from a woman aged 25 to 45 in good health.

The CDR3 DNA is TGTGCCAGCAGTGAATGGAAGCCAGAGAATTACTATGGCTACACCTTC. Amino acids: CASSEWKPENYYGYTF. V gene TRBV6-1 combines with J gene TRBJ1-2; D unclear. The CDR3 has 16 amino acids. CDR1 MNHNS and CDR2 SASEGT come from the germline V gene. The ends were cut back, 2 bases at V and 3 bases at J, with 16 bases in the middle.